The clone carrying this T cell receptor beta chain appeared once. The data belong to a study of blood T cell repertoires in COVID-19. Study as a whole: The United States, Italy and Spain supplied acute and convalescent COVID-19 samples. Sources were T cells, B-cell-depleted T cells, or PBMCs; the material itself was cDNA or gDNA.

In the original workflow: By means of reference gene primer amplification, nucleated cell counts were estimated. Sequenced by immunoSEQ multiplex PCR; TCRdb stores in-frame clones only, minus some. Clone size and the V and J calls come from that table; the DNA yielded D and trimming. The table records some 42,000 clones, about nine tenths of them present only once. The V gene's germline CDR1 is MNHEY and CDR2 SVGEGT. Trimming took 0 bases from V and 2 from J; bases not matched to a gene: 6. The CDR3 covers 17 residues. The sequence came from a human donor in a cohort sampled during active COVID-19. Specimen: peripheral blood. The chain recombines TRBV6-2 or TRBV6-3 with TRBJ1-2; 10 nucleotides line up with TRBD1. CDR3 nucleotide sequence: TGTGCCAGCAGTTACTCGACGGACAGGGGGTTGAACTATGGCTACACCTTC. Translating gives CASSYSTDRGLNYGYTF.